The 2 T cell receptor beta chains listed next were all sequenced from one sample in a study of blood T cells in healthy people across ages (dated by TCRdb to between 2014 and 2016). The library was generated by 5' RACE. The listed sequencing device is Illumina HiSeq 2500. A second roughly 6 to 12 cycle PCR used a sample-barcoded 5' primer and a J-beta primer mix. TCRdb itself trimmed the public reads at Q25 with fastp, ran MiXCR and retained productive beta chains. Duplicate CDR3 protein sequences are folded into a single record with the most common DNA and genes. Within this sample are 1.5 million to 2 million distinct CDR3 sequences, with 28% of them counted one time only. Approximately 7.7% of the sample is in the top ten clones. Input material: blood. The receptors were gathered from a woman aged 25 to 39 in good health.

This clonotype showed up many times. V gene TRBV3-1 combines with J gene TRBJ2-1; TRBD1 might be the D (6 bases). Germline CDR1 LGHDT, CDR2 YNNKEL (reference sequence). The ends were cut back, 4 bases at V and 5 bases at J, with 9 bases in the middle. CDR3 length equals 13 residues. The CDR3 region has the DNA TGTGCCAGCAGCCTGGACAGCAACAATGAGCAGTTCTTC. The encoded protein is CASSLDSNNEQFF.

This clonotype was detected ten times or more. The V gene is TRBV5-1, the J gene TRBJ2-3; the D gene is possibly TRBD1 (5 bases). Germline CDR1 SGHRS, CDR2 YFSETQ. V was clipped by 3 bases and J by 1 base, with 15 bases between them. There are 16 residues in the CDR3. The CDR3 region has the DNA TGCGCCAGCAGCTCGGCTGTGGACACCCGCACAGATACGCAGTATTTT. Its translation is CASSSAVDTRTDTQYF.